This TCR beta chain is from a study of blood T cell repertoires in COVID-19. This CDR3 is 15 amino acids long. Trimming took off 7 bases at V and 12 bases at J, with 27 bases between the two ends. The germline CDR1 and CDR2 sequences are MNHEY and SVGAGI. Only in-frame clones appear in the TCRdb table, and some are missing; sequencing was by immunoSEQ multiplex PCR. Of 320,000 or so clones listed, about 90% are singletons. The sequence was obtained from a woman aged 25 to 39 who had recovered from COVID-19. Material: PBMCs or T cells enriched from blood (not recorded which). This sequence joins TRBV6-5 and TRBJ1-1, with no clear D. CDR3 nucleotides: TGTGCCAGCACTTTTACCTCGCGAAGCGGCGGGGTGCCTTTCTTT. Its protein is CASTFTSRSGGVPFF.